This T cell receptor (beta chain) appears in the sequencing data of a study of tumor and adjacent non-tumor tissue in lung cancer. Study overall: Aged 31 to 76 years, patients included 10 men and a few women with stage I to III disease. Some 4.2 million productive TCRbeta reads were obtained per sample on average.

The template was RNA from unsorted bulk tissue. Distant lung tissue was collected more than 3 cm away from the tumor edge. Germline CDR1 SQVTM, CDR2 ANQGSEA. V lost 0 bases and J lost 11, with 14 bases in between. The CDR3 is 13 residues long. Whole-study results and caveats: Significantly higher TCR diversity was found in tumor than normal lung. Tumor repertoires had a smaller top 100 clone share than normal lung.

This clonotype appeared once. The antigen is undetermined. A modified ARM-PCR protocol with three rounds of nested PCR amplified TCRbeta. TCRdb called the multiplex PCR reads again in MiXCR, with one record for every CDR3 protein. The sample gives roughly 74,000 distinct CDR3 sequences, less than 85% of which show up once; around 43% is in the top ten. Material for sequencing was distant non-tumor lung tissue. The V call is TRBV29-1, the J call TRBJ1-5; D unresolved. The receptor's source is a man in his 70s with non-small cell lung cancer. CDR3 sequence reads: CSVEEGLGRTQHF. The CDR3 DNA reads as TGCAGCGTTGAAGAGGGGTTAGGTCGGACCCAGCATTTT. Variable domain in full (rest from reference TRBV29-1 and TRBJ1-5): SAVISQKPSRDICQRGTSLTIQCQVDSQVTMMFWYRQQPGQSLTLIATANQGSEATYESGFVIDKFPISRPNLTFSTLTVSNMSPEDSSIYLCSVEEGLGRTQHFGDGTRLSIL.